The rows below give T cell receptor beta chains drawn from one sample of a study of siplizumab effects on memory and regulatory T cells. Produced via immunoSEQ multiplex PCR; TCRdb's table is partial and in-frame only. The table includes tens of thousands of clones, 88% detected once. Sequenced sample: Tregs sorted from blood. These receptors came from a human donor in good health. Both conserved end residues are part of each CDR3. Fields, in order: clone size, V gene, J gene, D gene, CDR3 protein, CDR3 DNA. A D gene is named only where the DNA matches it firmly. Size values are once, few and many counts, or a class for expanded clones, and some rows have none.

.	TRBV7-9	TRBJ1-1	.	CASSLWGNTEAFF	TGTGCCAGCAGCTTATGGGGGAACACTGAAGCTTTCTTT
.	TRBV7-3	TRBJ2-5	.	CASSLNSWGTQYF	TGTGCCAGCAGCTTAAACTCGTGGGGGACCCAGTACTTC
once	TRBV11-3	TRBJ1-1	.	CASSAHRARNTEAFF	TGTGCCAGCAGCGCCCACAGGGCCCGGAACACTGAAGCTTTCTTT
.	TRBV7-9	TRBJ2-7	TRBD2	CASSSPGLAVEQYF	TGTGCCAGCAGCTCGCCGGGACTAGCTGTCGAGCAGTACTTC
.	TRBV13	TRBJ2-7	.	CASSPRYEQYF	TGTGCCAGCAGCCCGAGATACGAGCAGTACTTC
once	TRBV5-1	TRBJ1-1	.	CASSLGDRVTEAFF	TGCGCCAGCAGCTTGGGGGACCGTGTCACTGAAGCTTTCTTT
.	TRBV10-3	TRBJ2-7	TRBD2	CAIKTSGSYEQYF	TGTGCCATCAAAACTAGCGGGAGCTACGAGCAGTACTTC
.	TRBV18	TRBJ2-5	.	CASSPTIQETQYF	TGTGCCAGCTCACCCACGATCCAAGAGACCCAGTACTTC
.	TRBV19	TRBJ1-4	TRBD1	CASRNRGLGEKLFF	TGTGCCAGTAGGAACAGGGGGCTTGGAGAAAAACTGTTTTTT
once	TRBV18	TRBJ2-1	.	CASSRGKGGVGEQFF	TGTGCCAGCTCACGAGGAAAGGGGGGCGTGGGTGAGCAGTTCTTC
.	TRBV9	TRBJ2-1	.	CASSGQTDSSYNEQFF	TGTGCCAGCAGCGGACAGACTGATAGCTCCTACAATGAGCAGTTCTTC
.	TRBV4-2	TRBJ1-5	.	CASSQEGGGNQPQHF	TGTGCCAGCAGCCAAGAGGGAGGGGGCAATCAGCCCCAGCATTTT
.	TRBV10-3	TRBJ2-1	.	CAISAWRDGNEQFF	TGTGCCATCAGTGCCTGGAGGGACGGGAATGAGCAGTTCTTC
once	TRBV10-2	TRBJ1-5	.	CASSEGGYSNQPQHF	TGCGCCAGCAGTGAGGGAGGGTATAGCAATCAGCCCCAGCATTTT
.	TRBV5-3	TRBJ1-1	TRBD1	CARSKGWAGGDPNTEAFF	TGTGCCAGAAGCAAGGGCTGGGCAGGGGGGGACCCCAACACTGAAGCTTTCTTT
.	TRBV11-3	TRBJ2-1	TRBD2	CASSPSGSSYNEQFF	TGTGCCAGCAGTCCTAGCGGGAGCTCCTACAATGAGCAGTTCTTC
few	TRBV9	TRBJ1-1	TRBD1	CASSSVGQGASKPEAFF	TGTGCCAGCAGCTCCGTTGGACAGGGGGCGAGTAAGCCTGAAGCTTTCTTT
.	TRBV10-3	TRBJ1-2	.	CAVSAQWDPHYGYTF	TGTGCCGTCAGTGCTCAATGGGACCCCCACTATGGCTACACCTTC
once	TRBV7-2	TRBJ2-7	TRBD2	CASSLGLAGSYEQYF	TGTGCCAGCAGCTTAGGACTAGCGGGCTCCTACGAGCAGTACTTC
.	TRBV2	TRBJ1-3	.	CASTRLSGNTIYF	TGTGCCAGTACGCGGCTCTCTGGAAACACCATATATTTT
.	TRBV6-1	TRBJ1-2	.	CASSVDSYGYTF	TGTGCCAGCAGTGTTGATAGCTATGGCTACACCTTC
.	TRBV2	TRBJ1-1	.	CASRGQTPRDTEAFF	TGTGCCAGTCGTGGCCAGACACCTCGGGACACTGAAGCTTTCTTT
.	TRBV5-1	TRBJ1-2	.	CASSLDRGGWTNYGYTF	TGCGCCAGCAGCTTGGATAGGGGCGGTTGGACTAACTATGGCTACACCTTC
few	TRBV19	TRBJ1-5	.	CASKGILSNQPQHF	TGTGCCAGTAAGGGAATCCTTAGCAATCAGCCCCAGCATTTT